The T cell receptor beta chain under discussion was sequenced for a study of cytomegalovirus exposure and HLA in healthy donors. Notes on the study in general: It is likely that the observed cluster of highly shared sequence variants was a sequencing artifact. With later analysis, a missense DCLRE1C variant became linked to TCR beta V- and J-gene trimming.

The trim removed 4 bases at V and 3 bases at J, leaving 1 base unmatched. In germline, CDR1 is MNHEY, CDR2 SVGAGI. The CDR3 totals 14 residues. In the case of this clone: As yet, its antigen is unknown.

PCR used 60 Vbeta primers and 13 Jbeta primers. In the original analysis: Later work found around 80 million unique TCR beta chains, with roughly 11 million shared. Assay: immunoSEQ multiplex PCR; the TCRdb copy retains only in-frame clones and omits some. V and J calls and clone size are given by that table; D and trimming were obtained from the DNA. The sample has roughly 160,000 clones, 60% to 80% seen once. This chain joins TRBV6-5 and TRBJ1-2; 11 positions match TRBD1. The sample taken for sequencing was PBMCs. This sequence originates from a man in his fifties in good health and CMV-seropositive. CDR3 bases: TGTGCCAGCAGTTGGACAGGGGGCGACTATGGCTACACCTTC. It is translated as CASSWTGGDYGYTF.